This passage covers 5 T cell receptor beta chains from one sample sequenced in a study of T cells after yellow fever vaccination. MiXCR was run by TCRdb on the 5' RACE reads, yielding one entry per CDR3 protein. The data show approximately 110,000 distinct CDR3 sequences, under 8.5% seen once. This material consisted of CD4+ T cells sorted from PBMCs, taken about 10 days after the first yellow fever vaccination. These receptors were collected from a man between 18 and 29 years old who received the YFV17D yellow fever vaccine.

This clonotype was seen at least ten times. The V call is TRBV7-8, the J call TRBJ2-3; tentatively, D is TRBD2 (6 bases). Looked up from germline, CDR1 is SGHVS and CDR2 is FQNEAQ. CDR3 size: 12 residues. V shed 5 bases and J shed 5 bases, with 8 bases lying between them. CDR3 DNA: TGTGCCAGCAGCCCTAGCGTAGATACGCAGTATTTT. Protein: CASSPSVDTQYF.

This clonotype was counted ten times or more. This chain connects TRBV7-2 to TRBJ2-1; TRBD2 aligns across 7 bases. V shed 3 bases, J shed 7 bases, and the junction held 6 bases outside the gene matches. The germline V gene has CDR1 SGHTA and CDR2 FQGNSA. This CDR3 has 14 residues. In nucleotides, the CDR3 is TGTGCCAGCAGCTTCCGGACTAGTACGAATGAGCAGTTCTTC. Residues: CASSFRTSTNEQFF.

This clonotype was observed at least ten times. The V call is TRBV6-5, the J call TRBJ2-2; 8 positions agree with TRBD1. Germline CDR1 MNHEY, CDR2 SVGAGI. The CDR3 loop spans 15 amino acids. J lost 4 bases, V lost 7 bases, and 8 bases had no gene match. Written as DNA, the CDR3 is TGTGCCAGCACCTCTCAGGGGGCGGGCACCGGGGAGCTGTTTTTT. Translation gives CASTSQGAGTGELFF.

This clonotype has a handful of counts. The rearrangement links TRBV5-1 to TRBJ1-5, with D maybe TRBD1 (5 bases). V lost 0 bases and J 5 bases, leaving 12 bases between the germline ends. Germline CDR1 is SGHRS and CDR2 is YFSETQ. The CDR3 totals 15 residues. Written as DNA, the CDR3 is TGCGCCAGCAGCTTGGCCGGGGGAGGCTATCAGCCCCAGCATTTT. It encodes CASSLAGGGYQPQHF.

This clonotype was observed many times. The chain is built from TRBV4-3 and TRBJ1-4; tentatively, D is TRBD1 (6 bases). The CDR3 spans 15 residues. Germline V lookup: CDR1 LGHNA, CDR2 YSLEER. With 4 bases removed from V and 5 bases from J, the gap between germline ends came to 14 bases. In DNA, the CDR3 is TGCGCCAGCAGCCGGATCGACAGGACGAATGAAAAACTGTTTTTT. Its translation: CASSRIDRTNEKLFF.